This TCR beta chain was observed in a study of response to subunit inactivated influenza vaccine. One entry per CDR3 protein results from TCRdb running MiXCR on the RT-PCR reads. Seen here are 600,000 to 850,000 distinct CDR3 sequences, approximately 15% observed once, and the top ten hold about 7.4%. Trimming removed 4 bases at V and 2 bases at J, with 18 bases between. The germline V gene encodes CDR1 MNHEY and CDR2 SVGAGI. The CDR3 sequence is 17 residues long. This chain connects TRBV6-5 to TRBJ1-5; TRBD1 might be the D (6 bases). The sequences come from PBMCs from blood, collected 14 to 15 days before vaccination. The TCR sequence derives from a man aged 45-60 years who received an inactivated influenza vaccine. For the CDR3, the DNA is TGTGCCAGCAGTTCCTTTCAAACGGGGGGCGGCAATCAGCCCCAGCATTTT. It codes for CASSSFQTGGGNQPQHF.